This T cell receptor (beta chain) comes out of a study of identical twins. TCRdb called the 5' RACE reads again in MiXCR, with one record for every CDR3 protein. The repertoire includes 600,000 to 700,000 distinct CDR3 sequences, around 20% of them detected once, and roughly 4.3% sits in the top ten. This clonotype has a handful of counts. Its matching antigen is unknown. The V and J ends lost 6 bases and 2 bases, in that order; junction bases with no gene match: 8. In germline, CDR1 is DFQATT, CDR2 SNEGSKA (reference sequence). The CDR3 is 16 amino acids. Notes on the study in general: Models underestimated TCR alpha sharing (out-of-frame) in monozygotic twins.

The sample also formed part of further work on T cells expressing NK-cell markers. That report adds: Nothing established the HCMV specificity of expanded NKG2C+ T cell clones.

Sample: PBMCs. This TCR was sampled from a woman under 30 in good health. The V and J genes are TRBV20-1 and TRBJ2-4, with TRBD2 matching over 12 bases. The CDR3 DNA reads TGCAGTGCCCGTTCTCTAGCGGGGGGGACCAAAAACATTCAGTACTTC. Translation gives CSARSLAGGTKNIQYF.